These 18 T cell receptor beta chains share one sample of origin, sequenced in a study of blood T cell repertoires in COVID-19. Sequencing was performed with immunoSEQ multiplex PCR; in TCRdb, only in-frame clones are kept and a portion is missing. The repertoire consists of approximately 98,000 clones, with roughly 87% occurring once and the leading ten covering around 19%. The sample consisted of peripheral blood. The receptors originated from a man older than 75 with acute or convalescent COVID-19.

The chain joins TRBV15 to TRBJ1-2, with 7 bases fitting TRBD1. Germline assignment: CDR1 LNHNV and CDR2 YYDKDF (reference sequence). Germline trimming cut 3 bases from V and 6 bases from J; bases unmatched to any gene: 10. The CDR3 has 15 amino acids. CDR3 region: CATSSGEQGLDGYTF. In nucleotides, the CDR3 is TGTGCCACCAGCAGTGGAGAACAGGGGCTAGATGGCTACACCTTC.

The chain joins TRBV30 to TRBJ1-5; no firm D call. CDR1 is GTSNPN and CDR2 is SVGIG in the germline V gene (reference sequence). The length of the CDR3 is 14 residues. Trimming left V 7 bases short and J 4 bases short, with 17 bases between. The CDR3 loop is CAFSPVAGNQPQHF. The CDR3 DNA is TGTGCCTTTTCACCCGTGGCCGGGAATCAGCCCCAGCATTTT.

The gene calls are TRBV3-1 (or the pseudogene TRBV3-2) and TRBJ2-1, with TRBD2 matching over 13 bases. Germline values: CDR1 LGHDT, CDR2 YNNKEL (reference sequence). The J segment lost 4 bases and the V segment lost 4 bases, leaving 1 base of the junction unmatched. The CDR3 sequence is 15 residues long. This CDR3 is CASSRTSGSYNEQFF. The DNA of the CDR3 is TGTGCCAGCAGCCGGACTAGCGGGAGTTACAATGAGCAGTTCTTC.

The rearrangement uses TRBV29-1 and TRBJ1-3; D not certain. The CDR3 runs 13 residues. The V and J ends lost 0 bases and 9 bases respectively, with 12 bases between them. The germline V gene encodes CDR1 SQVTM and CDR2 ANQGSEA. The CDR3 coding sequence is TGCAGCGTTGAAGATCCACAGTCGGTCACCATATATTTT. It yields the protein CSVEDPQSVTIYF. Variable domain in full (rest from reference TRBV29-1 and TRBJ1-3): SAVISQKPSRDICQRGTSLTIQCQVDSQVTMMFWYRQQPGQSLTLIATANQGSEATYESGFVIDKFPISRPNLTFSTLTVSNMSPEDSSIYLCSVEDPQSVTIYFGEGSWLTVV.

V and J are TRBV18 and TRBJ1-1, with 7 bases that match TRBD1. Germline lookup yields CDR1 KGHSH and CDR2 LQKENI. V trimming: 6 bases; J trimming: 1 base; junction bases outside the gene matches: 11. This CDR3 contains 16 residues. Written as DNA, the CDR3 is TGTGCCAGCTCTGAACAGGGGTTTGGTGGGAACACTGAAGCTTTCTTT. This encodes CASSEQGFGGNTEAFF.

The chain has TRBV6-5 and TRBJ1-1, with D maybe TRBD1 (5 bases). Germline CDR1 MNHEY, CDR2 SVGAGI. V lost 7 bases and J lost 1, with 16 bases in between. This CDR3 is 15 amino acids long. CDR3: CASTPPGGKNTEAFF. The CDR3 nucleotides are TGTGCCAGCACCCCCCCGGGGGGGAAGAACACTGAAGCTTTCTTT.

The chain recombines TRBV7-8 with TRBJ2-1; 11 positions agree with TRBD2. The germline gives CDR1 SGHVS, CDR2 FQNEAQ. This CDR3 is 14 amino acids long. Unmatched junction bases numbered 3, after V lost 2 bases and J lost 9 bases. The CDR3, as DNA: TGTGCCAGCAGCTTACAGACTAGCGGGACTGAGCAGTTCTTC. Translating it yields CASSLQTSGTEQFF.

This clone was seen once. The chain employs TRBV7-8 and TRBJ2-7, with 10 bases matching TRBD1. The CDR3 runs to 13 residues. Trimming at V came to 6 bases and at J to 1 base, leaving 0 bases not matched to a gene. Looked up from germline, CDR1 is SGHVS and CDR2 is FQNEAQ. The CDR3 spells CASRDRGSYEQYF. The CDR3 DNA is TGTGCCAGCAGGGACAGGGGGTCCTACGAGCAGTACTTC.

The chain is built from TRBV5-1 and TRBJ2-2; 11 bases line up with TRBD2. The CDR3 is 15 amino acids. The germline V gene has CDR1 SGHRS and CDR2 YFSETQ. Germline trimming cut 2 bases from V and 4 bases from J; bases unmatched to any gene: 1. This chain's CDR3 is CASSFSGGATGELFF. The CDR3 coding sequence is TGCGCCAGCAGCTTTAGCGGGGGGGCCACCGGGGAGCTGTTTTTT. Filled out from reference TRBV5-1 and TRBJ2-2, the complete variable domain reads KAGVTQTPRYLIKTRGQQVTLSCSPISGHRSVSWYQQTPGQGLQFLFEYFSETQRNKGNFPGRFSGRQFSNSRSEMNVSTLELGDSALYLCASSFSGGATGELFFGEGSRLTVL.

V is TRBV7-2 and J is TRBJ2-1; D is undetermined. This CDR3 has 13 residues. V gave up 1 base and J gave up 5 bases, with 6 bases separating them. Germline V lookup: CDR1 SGHTA, CDR2 FQGNSA. CDR3 in amino acids: CASSLVQNNEQFF. CDR3 DNA sequence: TGTGCCAGCAGCTTAGTTCAAAACAATGAGCAGTTCTTC.

This clone was picked up a small number of times. The chain uses TRBV5-1 and TRBJ2-2, with D possibly TRBD1 on 6 matching bases. Looked up from germline, CDR1 is SGHRS and CDR2 is YFSETQ. The V end lost 3 bases, the J end lost 1 base, and 10 bases lay between the germline ends. The CDR3 is 15 residues long. Written as DNA, the CDR3 is TGCGCCAGCAGCTCAGGACAGAGGAACACCGGGGAGCTGTTTTTT. Amino acid sequence: CASSSGQRNTGELFF.

The J gene is TRBJ2-2, the V gene TRBV19, with 7 bases that match TRBD1. J lost 1 base, V lost 7 bases, and 9 bases had no gene match. The germline gives CDR1 LNHDA, CDR2 SQIVND (reference sequence). The CDR3 has 16 amino acids. CDR3: CASNRQGGQNTGELFF. The CDR3 region has the DNA TGTGCCAGTAATAGGCAAGGGGGCCAGAACACCGGGGAGCTGTTTTTT.

This chain joins TRBV19 and TRBJ2-3; 11 positions match TRBD2. The V gene's germline CDR1 is LNHDA and CDR2 SQIVND (reference sequence). The junction had 1 base not matched to a gene; V was cut back by 4 bases and J by 1 base. This CDR3 contains 15 residues. CDR3 sequence (DNA): TGTGCCAGTAGTAAGGGACTAGCGGGCACAGATACGCAGTATTTT. Amino acids: CASSKGLAGTDTQYF. Full variable domain (missing parts from reference TRBV19 and TRBJ2-3): DGGITQSPKYLFRKEGQNVTLSCEQNLNHDAMYWYRQDPGQGLRLIYYSQIVNDFQKGDIAEGYSVSREKKESFPLTVTSAQKNPTAFYLCASSKGLAGTDTQYFGPGTRLTVL.

The V gene is TRBV10-1, the J gene TRBJ1-1; tentative D call: TRBD1 (5 bases). This CDR3 region has 13 residues. Germline lookup yields CDR1 WNHNN and CDR2 SYGVQD (reference sequence). V lost 3 bases, J lost 4 bases, and 9 bases lay in between. The CDR3 DNA reads TGCGCCAGCAGTGAAGACAGAATCACTGAAGCTTTCTTT. It translates to CASSEDRITEAFF.

This sequence joins TRBV28 and TRBJ1-2; D is unresolved. V lost 6 bases to trimming and J lost 10 bases, with 15 bases between them. The CDR3 loop spans 12 amino acids. Germline CDR1 and CDR2: MDHEN and SYDVKM. CDR3 nucleotide sequence: TGTGCCAGCAGCCCCCCGGTTCAAGACTACACCTTC. Translated: CASSPPVQDYTF.

The gene calls are TRBV10-3 and TRBJ1-5; D possibly corresponds to TRBD1 (5 bases). The V gene's germline CDR1 is ENHRY and CDR2 SYGVKD. The V and J ends lost 2 bases and 2 bases respectively, with 10 bases between them. The CDR3 length is 15 residues. CDR3 sequence (DNA): TGTGCCATCAGTGAGCGGCAGGGTGGCAATCAGCCCCAGCATTTT. Encoded protein: CAISERQGGNQPQHF.

This chain connects TRBV5-6 to TRBJ2-7, with D perhaps matching TRBD2 (5 bases). CDR3 length: 12 residues. Deletions cut 1 base from V and 6 bases from J, with 8 bases between. The germline V gene has CDR1 SGHDT and CDR2 YYEEEE. CDR3 DNA sequence: TGTGCCAGCAGCTTGTCTGGAGGCGAGCAGTACTTC. Translating gives CASSLSGGEQYF.

This CDR3 reads CASSPSPGANEKLFF. The DNA for the CDR3 is TGTGCCAGCAGCCCGTCCCCCGGGGCTAATGAAAAACTGTTTTTT. The chain recombines TRBV7-2 with TRBJ1-4; the D is unclear. The CDR3 totals 15 residues. V lost 5 bases to trimming and J lost 3 bases, with 13 bases between them. The germline gives CDR1 SGHTA, CDR2 FQGNSA. The whole variable domain, remainder taken from reference TRBV7-2 and TRBJ1-4, is GAGVSQSPSNKVTEKGKDVELRCDPISGHTALYWYRQSLGQGLEFLIYFQGNSAPDKSGLPSDRFSAERTGGSVSTLTIQRTQQEDSAVYLCASSPSPGANEKLFFGSGTQLSVL.